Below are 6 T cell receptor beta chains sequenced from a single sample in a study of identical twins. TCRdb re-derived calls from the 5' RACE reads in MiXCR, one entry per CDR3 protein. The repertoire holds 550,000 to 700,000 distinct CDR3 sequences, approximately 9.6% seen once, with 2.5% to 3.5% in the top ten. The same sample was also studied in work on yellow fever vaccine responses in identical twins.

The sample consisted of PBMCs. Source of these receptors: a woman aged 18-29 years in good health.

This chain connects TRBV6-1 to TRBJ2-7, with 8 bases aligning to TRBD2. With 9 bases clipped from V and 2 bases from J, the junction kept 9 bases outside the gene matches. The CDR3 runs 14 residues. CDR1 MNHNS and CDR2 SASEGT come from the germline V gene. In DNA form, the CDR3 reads TGTGCCAGTTGGCCTAGCGGGCGGGCCTACGAGCAGTACTTC. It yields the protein CASWPSGRAYEQYF.

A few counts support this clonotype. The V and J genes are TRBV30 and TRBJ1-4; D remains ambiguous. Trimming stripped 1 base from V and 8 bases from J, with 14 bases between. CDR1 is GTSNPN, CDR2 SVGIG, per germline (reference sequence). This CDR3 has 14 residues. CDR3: CAWSDGVQREKLFF. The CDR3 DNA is TGTGCCTGGAGTGATGGAGTCCAGAGGGAAAAACTGTTTTTT.

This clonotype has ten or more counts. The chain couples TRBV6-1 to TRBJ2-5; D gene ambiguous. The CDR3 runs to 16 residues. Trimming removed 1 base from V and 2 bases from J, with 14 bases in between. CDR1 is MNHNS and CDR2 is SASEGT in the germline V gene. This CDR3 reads CASSEGVGNRQETQYF. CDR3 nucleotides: TGTGCCAGCAGTGAAGGGGTCGGTAACAGACAAGAGACCCAGTACTTC.

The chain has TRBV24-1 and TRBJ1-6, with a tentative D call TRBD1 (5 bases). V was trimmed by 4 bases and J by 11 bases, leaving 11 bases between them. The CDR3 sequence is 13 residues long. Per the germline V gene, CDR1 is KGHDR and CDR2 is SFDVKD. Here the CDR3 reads CATSDRGWAPLHF. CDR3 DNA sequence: TGTGCCACCAGTGACCGGGGGTGGGCACCCCTCCACTTT.

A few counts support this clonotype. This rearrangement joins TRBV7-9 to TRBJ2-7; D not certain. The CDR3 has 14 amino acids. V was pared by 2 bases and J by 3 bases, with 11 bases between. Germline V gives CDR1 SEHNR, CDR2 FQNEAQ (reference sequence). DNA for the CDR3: TGTGCCAGCAGCTTAACCCCAGTCAGCTACGAGCAGTACTTC. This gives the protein CASSLTPVSYEQYF.

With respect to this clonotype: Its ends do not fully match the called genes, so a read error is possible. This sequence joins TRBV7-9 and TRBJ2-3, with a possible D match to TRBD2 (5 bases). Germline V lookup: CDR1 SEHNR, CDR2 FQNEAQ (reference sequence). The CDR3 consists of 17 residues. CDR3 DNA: TGTGCCAGCAGCCTAGCCGTCGACCGACCTGACACAGATACGCAGTATTTT. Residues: CASSLAVDRPDTDTQYF. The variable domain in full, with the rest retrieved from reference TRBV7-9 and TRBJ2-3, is DTGVSQNPRHKITKRGQNVTFRCDPISEHNRLYWYRQTLGQGPEFLTYFQNEAQLEKSRLLSDRFSAERPKGSFSTLEIQRTEQGDSAMYLCASSLAVDRPDTDTQYFGPGTRLTVL.